This TCR beta chain stems from a study of lymphopenia after photon versus proton radiotherapy. Profiled with immunoSEQ multiplex PCR; TCRdb holds only in-frame clones, not every one. Of under 70,000 clones listed, less than 95% are singletons. This CDR3 spans 12 amino acids. As regards this clone: Its antigen is undetermined.

Study-level results: Post-nadir TCR diversity decline inversely tracked overall survival among those who died. Oligoclonal CD8+ Temra expansion after nadir drove photon patients' diversity drop.

The source was peripheral blood, collected from a patient treated with photon-based radiotherapy. The rearrangement uses TRBV21-1 and TRBJ2-7; TRBD1, the D gene given by the table, was not confirmed from the DNA. TRBV21-1 is flagged as a pseudogene. The sequence was obtained from a middle-aged woman with cholangiocarcinoma. The CDR3 sequence: CASRAGQHEQYF. CDR3 DNA: TGTGCCAGCAGGGCCGGACAGCACGAGCAGTACTTC.